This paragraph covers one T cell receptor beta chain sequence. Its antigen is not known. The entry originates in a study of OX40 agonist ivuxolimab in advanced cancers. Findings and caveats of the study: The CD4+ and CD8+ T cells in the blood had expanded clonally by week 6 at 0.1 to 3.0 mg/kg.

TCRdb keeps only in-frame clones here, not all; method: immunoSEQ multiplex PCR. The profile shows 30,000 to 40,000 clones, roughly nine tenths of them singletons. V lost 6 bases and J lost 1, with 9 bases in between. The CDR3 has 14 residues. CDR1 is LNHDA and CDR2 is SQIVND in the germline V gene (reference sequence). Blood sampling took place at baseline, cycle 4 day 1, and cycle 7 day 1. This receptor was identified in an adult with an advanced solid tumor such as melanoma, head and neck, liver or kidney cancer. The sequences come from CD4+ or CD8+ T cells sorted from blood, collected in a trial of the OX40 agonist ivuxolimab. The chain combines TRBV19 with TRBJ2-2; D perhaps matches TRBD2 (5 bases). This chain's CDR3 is CASRGRLNTGELFF. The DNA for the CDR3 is TGTGCCAGTAGGGGGAGATTGAACACCGGGGAGCTGTTTTTT. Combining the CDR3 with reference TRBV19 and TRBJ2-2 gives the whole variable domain DGGITQSPKYLFRKEGQNVTLSCEQNLNHDAMYWYRQDPGQGLRLIYYSQIVNDFQKGDIAEGYSVSREKKESFPLTVTSAQKNPTAFYLCASRGRLNTGELFFGEGSRLTVL.